The sequence of this T cell receptor (beta chain) was determined in a study of cytomegalovirus exposure and HLA in healthy donors. In its sample, this clone was seen once. Vbeta (60) and Jbeta (13) primers were used in the PCR. Some clones are missing from TCRdb's copy, which holds only in-frame ones; the method was immunoSEQ multiplex PCR. The sample has about 54,000 clones; more than 70% are singletons. The CDR3 length is 15 residues. V was clipped by 4 bases and J by 5 bases; unmatched bases: 13. The germline V gene encodes CDR1 SQVTM and CDR2 ANQGSEA. Sequenced input: PBMCs. The chain employs TRBV29-1 and TRBJ1-1, with TRBD1 matching over 7 bases. The TCR was taken from a woman younger than 30 in good health and CMV-seronegative. CDR3 coding DNA: TGCAGCGTTGGAAGGGGGCGCGGGGGGGATACTGAAGCTTTCTTT. Translated: CSVGRGRGGDTEAFF.